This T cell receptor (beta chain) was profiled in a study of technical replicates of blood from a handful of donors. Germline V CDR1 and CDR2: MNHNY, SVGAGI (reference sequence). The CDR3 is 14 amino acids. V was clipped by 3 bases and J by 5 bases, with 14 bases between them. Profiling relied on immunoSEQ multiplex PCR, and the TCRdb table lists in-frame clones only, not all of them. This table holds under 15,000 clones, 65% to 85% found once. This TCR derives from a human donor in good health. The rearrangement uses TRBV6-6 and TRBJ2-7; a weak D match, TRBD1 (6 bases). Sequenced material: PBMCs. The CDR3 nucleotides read TGTGCCAGCAGTTATTCGAACAGGGCCCACGAGCAGTACTTC. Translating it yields CASSYSNRAHEQYF.